The present T cell receptor (beta chain) was sequenced within a study of T cell responses to AZD1222 COVID-19 vaccine. Study-wide background: Pooling covered second doses at about 4 or about 12 weeks.

In the case of this clone: The antigen is unknown.

TCRdb's table, derived via immunoSEQ multiplex PCR, lists solely in-frame clones and lacks some. Of fewer than 90,000 clones detected, roughly 88% appear once; the ten largest clones hold about 11%. General study findings and limits: Close to half of all spike-specific TCRs reportedly target regions of the variants that are unmutated.

Trimming at V came to 5 bases and at J to 6 bases, leaving 6 bases not matched to a gene. Germline V gene sequence: CDR1 MDHEN, CDR2 SYDVKM. This CDR3 is built from 16 residues. This TCR was recovered from an adult in good health. The sample here was peripheral blood, taken on day 0 of AZD1222 vaccination. The J gene is TRBJ2-1, the V gene TRBV28, with 14 nucleotides matching TRBD2. The CDR3 DNA is TGTGCCAGCAGTGGTCCGGGACTAGCGGGAGTCAATGAGCAGTTCTTC. It encodes CASSGPGLAGVNEQFF.